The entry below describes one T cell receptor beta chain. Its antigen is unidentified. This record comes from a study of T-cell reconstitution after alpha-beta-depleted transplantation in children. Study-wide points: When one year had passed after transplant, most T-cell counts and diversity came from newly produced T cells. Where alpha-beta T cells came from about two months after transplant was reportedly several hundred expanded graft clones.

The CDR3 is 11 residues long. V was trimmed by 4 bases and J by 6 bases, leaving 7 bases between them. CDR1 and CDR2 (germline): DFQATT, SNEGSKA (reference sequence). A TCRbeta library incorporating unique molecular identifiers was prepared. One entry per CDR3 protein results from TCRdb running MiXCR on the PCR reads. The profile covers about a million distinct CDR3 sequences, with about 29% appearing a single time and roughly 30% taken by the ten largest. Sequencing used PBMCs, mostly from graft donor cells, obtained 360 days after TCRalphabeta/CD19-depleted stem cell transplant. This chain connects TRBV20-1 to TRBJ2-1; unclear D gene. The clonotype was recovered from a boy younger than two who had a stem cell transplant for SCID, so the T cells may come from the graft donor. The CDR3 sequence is CSAIWGNEQFF. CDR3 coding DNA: TGCAGTGCTATATGGGGCAATGAGCAGTTCTTC.